These 21 T cell receptor beta chains came from one sample sequenced in a study of healthy donors' naive CD4 and CD8 T cells. TCR libraries were built from approximately 520 ng of total RNA by linear amplification. TCRdb independently ran MiXCR on the reads; one entry per CDR3 protein. Here the sample spans about 200,000 distinct CDR3 sequences, 65% to 75% being singletons. The sequenced sample consisted of naive CD4+ and CD8+ T cells sorted from blood, pooled from several donors. Receptors were obtained from a pool of human donors in good health; the sample pools cells from several healthy donors.

J is TRBJ1-1 and V is TRBV29-1; no definite D call. Germline V CDR1 and CDR2: SQVTM, ANQGSEA. The CDR3 length is 12 residues. Trimming took 7 bases from V and 2 from J, leaving 11 bases between them. The CDR3 loop is CSAAGGNTEAFF. In DNA form, the CDR3 reads TGCAGCGCCGCCGGCGGAAACACTGAAGCTTTCTTT.

This chain joins TRBV18 and TRBJ2-7; D unclear. Looked up from germline, CDR1 is KGHSH and CDR2 is LQKENI. The CDR3 extends over 17 amino acids. V shed 1 base and J shed 5 bases, with 21 bases lying between them. The CDR3 sequence is CASSPQFPGTGVDEQYF. CDR3 in DNA: TGTGCCAGCTCACCACAGTTCCCCGGCACCGGCGTTGACGAGCAGTACTTC.

As concerns this clonotype: The junction and the germline gene differ at one end; a read error may be behind it. This sequence joins TRBV5-1 and TRBJ1-1; no clear D gene. This CDR3 has 13 residues. Looked up from germline, CDR1 is SGHRS and CDR2 is YFSETQ. The CDR3 coding sequence is TGTGCCAGCAGCTCCGGACCGAACACTGAAGCTTTCTTT. Amino acid sequence: CASSSGPNTEAFF.

This clonotype was counted a few times. DNA for the CDR3: TGTGCCAGCAGCGCGGCGGAGTTGGGTGAGCAGTTCTTC. This sequence encodes CASSAAELGEQFF. The rearrangement links TRBV2 to TRBJ2-1; D unresolved. This CDR3 region has 13 residues. V was trimmed by 6 bases and J by 9 bases, leaving 15 bases between them. In germline, CDR1 is SNHLY, CDR2 FYNNEI.

There are a few counts of this clonotype. This is likely a read error, given that the CDR3 carries no conserved phenylalanine or tryptophan at its end. The V call is TRBV6-5, the J call TRBJ1-1; D unclear. Deletions cut 4 bases from V and 5 bases from J, with 17 bases between. The germline gives CDR1 MNHEY, CDR2 SVGAGI. The CDR3 sequence is 15 residues long. CDR3: CASSLDSGRQTEAFL. In DNA, the CDR3 is TGTGCCAGCAGTTTGGATTCCGGGAGGCAGACTGAAGCTTTCCTT.

The rearrangement uses TRBV29-1 and TRBJ2-7; 9 bases are a match to TRBD1. V lost 5 bases to trimming and J lost 2 bases; unmatched junction nucleotides: 4. CDR1 is SQVTM, CDR2 ANQGSEA, per germline. The CDR3 runs 13 residues. CDR3 sequence (DNA): TGCAGCGTTACCGGGACAGGGCCCTACGAGCAGTACTTC. This gives the protein CSVTGTGPYEQYF.

The J gene is TRBJ2-7, the V gene TRBV29-1; D gene uncertain. CDR1 SQVTM and CDR2 ANQGSEA come from the germline V gene. V gave up 7 bases and J gave up 2 bases, with 6 bases separating them. The CDR3 spans 10 residues. CDR3 residues: CSAVTYEQYF. For the CDR3, the DNA is TGCAGCGCTGTGACCTACGAGCAGTACTTC.

The J gene is TRBJ1-6, the V gene TRBV19, with D unclear. The V gene lost 7 bases and the J gene lost 7 bases, with 14 bases spanning the gap. The CDR3 length is 14 residues. CDR1 and CDR2 from the germline V gene are LNHDA and SQIVND (reference sequence). CDR3 sequence (DNA): TGTGCCAGTACAACCCTAGGCGGGAATTCACCCCTCCACTTT. Residues: CASTTLGGNSPLHF.

V is TRBV29-1 and J is TRBJ2-7; D tentatively reads TRBD1 or TRBD2 (5 bases each). V was shortened by 3 bases and J by 9 bases, with 15 bases between the two germline ends. Germline V lookup: CDR1 SQVTM, CDR2 ANQGSEA. The CDR3 covers 12 residues. The CDR3 region is CSVDLQGATQYF. The CDR3 DNA is TGCAGCGTTGATCTCCAGGGAGCTACGCAGTACTTC.

The chain combines TRBV27 with TRBJ2-7; TRBD2 might be the D (6 bases). CDR3 length equals 15 residues. The V and J ends lost 3 bases and 2 bases respectively, with 14 bases between them. Germline-derived CDR1 and CDR2 are MNHEY and SMNVEV (reference sequence). In DNA form, the CDR3 reads TGTGCCAGCAGTTTCAGCGGTGGACTACCCTACGAGCAGTACTTC. Translation gives CASSFSGGLPYEQYF.

V usage is TRBV29-1 and J usage is TRBJ2-1; D is ambiguous. Trimming took 5 bases from V and 7 from J, leaving 9 bases between them. The germline V gene has CDR1 SQVTM and CDR2 ANQGSEA. The CDR3 extends over 11 amino acids. The CDR3 sequence: CSVSSGNEQFF. In DNA form, the CDR3 reads TGCAGCGTTTCCTCGGGTAATGAGCAGTTCTTC.

The rearrangement uses TRBV6-2 or TRBV6-3 and TRBJ2-7; 8 bases agree with TRBD1. V was pared by 6 bases and J by 2 bases, with 6 bases of the junction left unmatched. The CDR3 is 14 amino acids. The germline CDR1 and CDR2 sequences are MNHEY and SVGEGT. Written as DNA, the CDR3 is TGTGCCAGCAGCTATCCGGGACAGGCCTACGAGCAGTACTTC. Amino acid sequence: CASSYPGQAYEQYF.

The chain has TRBV29-1 and TRBJ2-1; D gene ambiguous. The CDR3 spans 12 residues. CDR1 is SQVTM, CDR2 ANQGSEA, per germline. Trimming shortened V by 7 bases and J by 6 bases, and 13 bases separated the two germline ends. CDR3 nucleotides: TGCAGCGGCCTATCGTACTTCAATGAGCAGTTCTTC. Encoded protein: CSGLSYFNEQFF.

The chain recombines TRBV27 with TRBJ2-3; tentatively, D is TRBD2 (5 bases). The CDR3 is 15 amino acids. In germline, CDR1 is MNHEY, CDR2 SMNVEV (reference sequence). V was pared by 6 bases and J by 0 bases, with 13 bases between. The CDR3 here is CASSFEGGSTDTQYF. As DNA, the CDR3 is TGTGCCAGCAGCTTCGAGGGCGGGAGCACAGATACGCAGTATTTT.

V usage is TRBV27 and J usage is TRBJ2-3; unclear D gene. CDR1 and CDR2 (germline): MNHEY, SMNVEV (reference sequence). V was clipped by 5 bases and J by 4 bases, with 7 bases between them. This CDR3 spans 12 amino acids. This CDR3 reads CASSPLADTQYF. In DNA, the CDR3 is TGTGCCAGCAGTCCTCTAGCAGATACGCAGTATTTT.

The chain is built from TRBV20-1 and TRBJ2-1; 11 bases map to TRBD2. The CDR3 covers 15 residues. CDR1 DFQATT and CDR2 SNEGSKA come from the germline V gene (reference sequence). V lost 5 bases to trimming and J lost 12 bases; unmatched junction nucleotides: 15. In nucleotides, the CDR3 is TGCAGTGCTCGCAGACTAGCGGGAAAATGGGATGGGCAGTTCTTC. Translating gives CSARRLAGKWDGQFF.

In regard to this clonotype: An end of the junction does not agree with germline; a read error may underlie this. The rearrangement joins TRBV5-6 to TRBJ2-7, with a weak D call TRBD2 (5 bases). The germline V gene has CDR1 SGHDT and CDR2 YYEEEE. The CDR3 spans 13 residues. CDR3 sequence (DNA): TGCGCCAGCAGCTTGGCTTGGGAGTACGAGCAGTACTTC. The encoded protein is CASSLAWEYEQYF.

The chain uses TRBV11-1 and TRBJ2-3; possible D gene TRBD2, 5 bases. Germline assignment: CDR1 SGHAT and CDR2 FQDESV (reference sequence). This CDR3 region has 16 residues. V was pared by 1 base and J by 2 bases, with 13 bases between. The CDR3 spells CASSLVLARDTDTQYF. The DNA of the CDR3 is TGTGCCAGCAGCTTAGTCCTGGCGAGGGACACAGATACGCAGTATTTT. Full variable domain (missing parts from reference TRBV11-1 and TRBJ2-3): EAEVAQSPRYKITEKSQAVAFWCDPISGHATLYWYRQILGQGPELLVQFQDESVVDDSQLPKDRFSAERLKGVDSTLKIQPAELGDSAMYLCASSLVLARDTDTQYFGPGTRLTVL.

The chain joins TRBV19 to TRBJ1-2; D gene uncertain. The CDR3 contains 13 residues. Germline V gives CDR1 LNHDA, CDR2 SQIVND (reference sequence). V was cut by 4 bases and J by 7 bases, with 13 bases left in between. CDR3 sequence: CASSTSGPGGYTF. The CDR3 DNA reads as TGTGCCAGTAGTACCTCGGGCCCCGGTGGCTACACCTTC.

The J gene is TRBJ1-5, the V gene TRBV20-1; D unresolved. Deletions cut 3 bases from V and 2 bases from J, with 8 bases between. The CDR3 sequence is 13 residues long. The V gene's germline CDR1 is DFQATT and CDR2 SNEGSKA (reference sequence). CDR3 in amino acids: CSARSGGNQPQHF. The CDR3, as DNA: TGCAGTGCTAGGTCTGGGGGCAATCAGCCCCAGCATTTT.

The chain carries TRBV11-2 and TRBJ2-1, with no clear D. Trimming took off 0 bases at V and 4 bases at J, with 4 bases between the two ends. Germline CDR1 and CDR2: SGHAT and FQNNGV. CDR3 size: 13 residues. CDR3 DNA sequence: TGTGCCAGCAGCTTAGAGGGGTACAATGAGCAGTTCTTC. Translation: CASSLEGYNEQFF.